This T cell receptor beta chain is drawn from a study of cytomegalovirus exposure and HLA in healthy donors. In the PCR, 60 Vbeta and 13 Jbeta primers were used. The table came from immunoSEQ multiplex PCR; TCRdb's copy has only in-frame clones and leaves some out. The table includes about 190,000 clones, approximately 80% detected once. Germline assignment: CDR1 MNHNY and CDR2 SVGAGI (reference sequence). The CDR3 has 14 residues. V shed 7 bases and J shed 4 bases, with 15 bases lying between them. V and J are TRBV6-6 and TRBJ2-3; D is possibly TRBD2 (5 bases). Sequencing was performed on PBMCs. The TCR was taken from a woman in her thirties or forties in good health and CMV-seronegative. The CDR3 sequence is CASTLGLNSDTQYF. The DNA for the CDR3 is TGTGCCAGCACCCTAGGACTGAATTCAGATACGCAGTATTTT.